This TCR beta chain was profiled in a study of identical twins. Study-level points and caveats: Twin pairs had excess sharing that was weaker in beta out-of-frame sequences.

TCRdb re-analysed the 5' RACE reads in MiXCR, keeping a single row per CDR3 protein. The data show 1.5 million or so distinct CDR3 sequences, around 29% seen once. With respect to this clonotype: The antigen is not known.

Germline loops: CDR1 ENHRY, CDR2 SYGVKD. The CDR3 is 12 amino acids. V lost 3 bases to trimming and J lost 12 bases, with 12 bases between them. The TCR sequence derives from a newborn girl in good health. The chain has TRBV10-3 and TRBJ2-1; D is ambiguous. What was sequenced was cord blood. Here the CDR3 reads CAISDPEKGQFF. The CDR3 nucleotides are TGTGCCATCAGTGACCCGGAGAAGGGGCAGTTCTTC.